A selection of T cell receptor beta chains follows, all from one sample in a study of molecular identifiers for immune sequencing clone quantification. TCRdb re-derived calls from the PCR reads in MiXCR, one entry per CDR3 protein. The data contain approximately 670,000 distinct CDR3 sequences, 20% of them singletons. Sequencing was performed on naive CD8+ T cells from blood, with Jurkat cell RNA spiked in. The receptor set was obtained from a human donor in good health. Some libraries in this study had Jurkat cell RNA spiked in. The CDR3 runs from the conserved cysteine through the conserved F or W. The D gene is left open where the match is weak. The size field is filled for only some rows; it gives once, few, many or a size class.

>TRBV6-2/TRBV6-3|.|many|TRBJ2-7
TGTGCCAGCAGTACTGGAGGGGGCACCTACGAGCAGTACTTC
CASSTGGGTYEQYF
>TRBV5-5|.|few|TRBJ2-2
TGTGCCAGCAGTTGGGGAGGGGGCACCGGGGAGCTGTTTTTT
CASSWGGGTGELFF
>TRBV5-1|.|few|TRBJ2-2
TGCGCCAGCAGGAGGACTACCGGGGAGCTGTTTTTT
CASRRTTGELFF
>TRBV28|.|many|TRBJ2-7
TGTGCCAGCGCTGGGGGGCACTACGAGCAGTACTTC
CASAGGHYEQYF
>TRBV12-3/TRBV12-4|.|few|TRBJ2-7
TGTGCCAGCAGTGCGGAAACCGGGCTAACCTACGAGCAGTACTTC
CASSAETGLTYEQYF
>TRBV7-4|TRBD1|many|TRBJ1-6
TGTGCCAGCAGCTACCAAGGACAGGGCGTAAGCTCCTATAATTCACCCCTCCACTTT
CASSYQGQGVSSYNSPLHF
>TRBV7-6|.|many|TRBJ1-1
TGTGCCAGCAGCTTGAGGGGCAGGGGCCTGAACACTGAAGCTTTCTTT
CASSLRGRGLNTEAFF
>TRBV12-3/TRBV12-4|.|many|TRBJ1-1
TGTGCCAGCAGCTCTAGGGACACTGAAGCTTTCTTT
CASSSRDTEAFF
>TRBV4-3|.|many|TRBJ1-3
TGCGCCAGCAGCCAGGTGGTGGGGTCCTCCTCTGGAAACACCATATATTTT
CASSQVVGSSSGNTIYF
>TRBV27|.|many|TRBJ2-7
TGTGCCAGCAGTTGGGGGGTCGCGGGTGAGCAGTACTTC
CASSWGVAGEQYF
>TRBV5-1|.|.|TRBJ2-1
TGCGCCAGCAGCTTGGAGTGGGGGGCGGCGGATGAGCAGTTCTTC
CASSLEWGAADEQFF
>TRBV6-2/TRBV6-3|.|few|TRBJ2-7
TGTGCCAGCAGCTTCCTAGGACCCTCATCATCCTACGAGCAGTACTTC
CASSFLGPSSSYEQYF
>TRBV29-1|.|many|TRBJ1-1
TGCAGCGCCTTATGGACTGAAGCTTTCTTT
CSALWTEAFF
>TRBV7-9|.|many|TRBJ2-7
TGTGCCAGCAGTTTTCGTGCCTACGAGCAGTACTTC
CASSFRAYEQYF
>TRBV30|.|few|TRBJ2-1
TGTGCCTGGAGAGTACTCTGGAATGAGCAGTTCTTC
CAWRVLWNEQFF
>TRBV9|.|many|TRBJ2-1
TGTGCCAGCAGCCCACCGACTAGTTCCCCCTATGAGCAGTTCTTC
CASSPPTSSPYEQFF
>TRBV3-1|TRBD1|many|TRBJ2-5
TGTGCCAGCAGCCAGACGACAGGGATAGAGACCCAGTACTTC
CASSQTTGIETQYF
>TRBV20-1|.|few|TRBJ2-3
TGCAGTGCTAGTGAGGAACTAGGCGCAGATACGCAGTATTTT
CSASEELGADTQYF
>TRBV30|.|.|TRBJ2-1
TGTGCCTGGAGTAGGAGTGACTACAATGAGCAGTTCTTC
CAWSRSDYNEQFF
>TRBV25-1|TRBD1|few|TRBJ2-2
TGTGCCAGCAGCAACAGGGGGCTTGACACCGGGGAGCTGTTTTTT
CASSNRGLDTGELFF
>TRBV19|.|many|TRBJ1-2
TGTGCCAGTAGTCCATCTTATGGCTACACCTTC
CASSPSYGYTF
>TRBV12-3/TRBV12-4|TRBD1|few|TRBJ1-5
TGTGCCAGCAGCCGGGACAGGGTTGATCAGCCCCAGCATTTT
CASSRDRVDQPQHF
>TRBV12-3/TRBV12-4|.|many|TRBJ1-1
TGTGCCAGCAGTTTTGGGGGGTCGGACACTGAAGCTTTCTTT
CASSFGGSDTEAFF
>TRBV12-5|.|many|TRBJ2-5
TGTGCTAGTGGTTTCTCGCCCGAAGAGACCCAGTACTTC
CASGFSPEETQYF
>TRBV10-2|TRBD1|once|TRBJ2-7
TGCGCCAGCAGTGAGTCGACGGGACAGGGACCCTACGAGCAGTACTTC
CASSESTGQGPYEQYF
>TRBV15|.|.|TRBJ1-5
TGTGCCACCAGCAGGGGACCTTATCAGCCCCAGCATTTT
CATSRGPYQPQHF
>TRBV4-1|.|few|TRBJ1-4
TGCGCCAGCAGCCCCCAGGGTGGGGGCGCTAATGAAAAACTGTTTTTT
CASSPQGGGANEKLFF
>TRBV19|.|.|TRBJ2-3
TGTGCCAGTAGTATGGGTTGGGCGGACACAGATACGCAGTATTTT
CASSMGWADTDTQYF
>TRBV4-1|.|many|TRBJ2-7
TGCGCCAGCAGCCAAGATGAGCAGTGGGGTGAGCAGTACTTC
CASSQDEQWGEQYF
>TRBV7-8|TRBD2|many|TRBJ2-1
TGTGCCAGCAGCTCTCCAGCGGGGGGATACTACAATGAGCAGTTCTTC
CASSSPAGGYYNEQFF
>TRBV28|TRBD2|.|TRBJ2-7
TGTGCCAGCAGTTTATCAGGACTAGCGGGAGGGTTAAGCTCCTACGAGCAGTACTTC
CASSLSGLAGGLSSYEQYF
>TRBV5-4|.|many|TRBJ1-1
TGTGCCAGCAGCTTGGACGGCATGAACACTGAAGCTTTCTTT
CASSLDGMNTEAFF
>TRBV6-2/TRBV6-3|TRBD1|many|TRBJ2-1
TGTGCCAGCAGTTTCCGGGACAGCGACCTCATACACTACAATGAGCAGTTCTTC
CASSFRDSDLIHYNEQFF
>TRBV27|TRBD1|.|TRBJ2-1
TGTGCCAGCAGTTTTGGACAGGGCCGGTTCTTC
CASSFGQGRFF
>TRBV28|TRBD2|.|TRBJ2-2
TGTGCCAGCAGTTTTTGGCGGGGGGGCACCGGGGAGCTGTTTTTT
CASSFWRGGTGELFF
>TRBV6-2/TRBV6-3|.|many|TRBJ2-7
TGTGCCAGCAGTTCCGGCTCACAGGGGAGGTACGAGCAGTACTTC
CASSSGSQGRYEQYF
>TRBV12-3/TRBV12-4|.|.|TRBJ2-1
TGTGCCAGCAGCCGGACCGGGGGTGAGCAGTTCTTC
CASSRTGGEQFF
>TRBV27|.|.|TRBJ2-2
TGTGCCAGCAGTTTCACAGGGCGAACCGGGGAGCTGTTTTTT
CASSFTGRTGELFF
>TRBV7-2|TRBD2|.|TRBJ2-7
TGTGCCAGCAGTACGACTAGCGGGGGGGTCTACGAGCAGTACTTC
CASSTTSGGVYEQYF
>TRBV7-6|.|many|TRBJ2-5
TGTGCCAGCAGCTTAGGGCCGACCCAGTACTTC
CASSLGPTQYF
>TRBV6-2/TRBV6-3|TRBD2|.|TRBJ2-2
TGTGCCAGCAGTTATTTCGGCGGGAGACTCGCGAACACCGGGGAGCTGTTTTTT
CASSYFGGRLANTGELFF
>TRBV6-2/TRBV6-3|TRBD2|many|TRBJ2-1
TGTGCCAGCAGTTACTCCGTGGTAGCGGGTTACAATGAGCAGTTCTTC
CASSYSVVAGYNEQFF
>TRBV6-5|.|many|TRBJ2-7
TGTGCCAGCAGCCTAAGGTTTTGGAACGGGGAGCAGTACTTC
CASSLRFWNGEQYF